The 32 T cell receptor beta chains in this list originate from one sample, sequenced in a study of T cells after yellow fever vaccination (dated by TCRdb to about 2019). The intended sense of this specimen's treatment or condition label: live attenuated yellow fever vaccine strain. Libraries were built with 5' RACE. Sequencing was carried out with an Illumina HiSeq 2500. TCRdb's own reprocessing of the public reads used fastp at Q25 and MiXCR and kept productive beta chains. Rows are combined by CDR3 protein, so each entry shows the most common genes and DNA. For this sample the table gives nearly 350,000 distinct CDR3 sequences, of which 8% to 9.5% were detected only once. Approximately 15% of the sample is held by the ten biggest clonotypes. The sequencing used PBMCs, collected roughly seven weeks after the first yellow fever vaccination. Receptors originate from a man in his late teens or twenties who received the YFV17D yellow fever vaccine.

This clonotype has a handful of counts. The J gene is TRBJ2-5, the V gene TRBV5-1; TRBD2 agrees at 10 bases. This CDR3 has 13 amino acids. CDR1 and CDR2 (germline): SGHRS, YFSETQ. V shed 5 bases and J 5 bases; nucleotides not matched to a gene: 3. CDR3 protein: CASRSGGAETQYF. Here the CDR3 DNA reads TGCGCCAGCAGGAGCGGGGGGGCTGAGACCCAGTACTTC.

The sample holds a few counts of this clonotype. This rearrangement joins TRBV20-1 to TRBJ1-4, with D unresolved. From germline, CDR1 is DFQATT and CDR2 SNEGSKA (reference sequence). The CDR3 totals 15 residues. The germline V and J ends were trimmed by 6 bases and 5 bases, with 19 bases remaining between them. The CDR3, as DNA: TGCAGTGCCCCCCGCCGAGGGCCAAGAAATGAAAAACTGTTTTTT. This encodes CSAPRRGPRNEKLFF.

The V call is TRBV4-3, the J call TRBJ1-2; maybe TRBD1 (5 bases). This CDR3 spans 14 amino acids. CDR1 and CDR2 (germline): LGHNA, YSLEER. The V and J ends lost 0 bases and 8 bases respectively, with 13 bases between them. CDR3 bases: TGCGCCAGCAGCCAAGAGGGGACCGGAGGAGGCTACACCTTC. Translating it yields CASSQEGTGGGYTF.

The rearrangement joins TRBV20-1 to TRBJ2-2, with 10 bases aligning to TRBD2. Germline V gene data show CDR1 as DFQATT and CDR2 as SNEGSKA (reference sequence). Germline trimming cut 5 bases from V and 4 bases from J; bases unmatched to any gene: 10. The CDR3 totals 16 residues. CDR3 loop: CSAGPIVAGGTGELFF. Written as DNA, the CDR3 is TGCAGTGCTGGCCCTATAGTAGCGGGGGGCACCGGGGAGCTGTTTTTT.

This rearrangement joins TRBV15 to TRBJ2-2; no clear D gene. V lost 0 bases to trimming and J lost 7 bases, with 6 bases between them. This CDR3 region has 13 residues. Per germline, CDR1 LNHNV and CDR2 YYDKDF (reference sequence). As DNA, the CDR3 is TGTGCCACCAGCAGAGAGGCGATCGGGGAGCTGTTTTTT. This codes for CATSREAIGELFF.

The CDR3, as DNA: TGTGCCAGCGCTACTGCCCGGGGGGTCTCCTACAATGAGCAGTTCTTC. As protein: CASATARGVSYNEQFF. The gene calls are TRBV12-3 or TRBV12-4 and TRBJ2-1, with 7 bases fitting TRBD2. V was clipped by 8 bases and J by 0 bases; unmatched bases: 10. The CDR3 is 16 residues long.

In its sample, this clonotype was seen a few times. CDR3 sequence: CASSLRLLSGNTIYF. CDR3 DNA: TGTGCCAGCAGTTTACGGCTACTCTCTGGAAACACCATATATTTT. The gene calls are TRBV12-3 or TRBV12-4 and TRBJ1-3; no firm D call. Trimming took 2 bases from V and 0 from J, leaving 8 bases between them. This CDR3 is 15 amino acids long.

This clonotype was counted at least ten times. This chain links TRBV12-3 or TRBV12-4 with TRBJ1-5; D is uncertain. V dropped 6 bases and J dropped 4 bases, with 10 bases sitting between them. This CDR3 is built from 13 residues. The CDR3 spells CASSRRENQPQHF. For the CDR3, the DNA is TGTGCCAGCAGCCGCCGGGAGAATCAGCCCCAGCATTTT.

The rearrangement uses TRBV27 and TRBJ2-1; no clear D gene. The CDR3 is 15 residues long. The V end lost 1 base, the J end lost 9 bases, and 16 bases lay between the germline ends. Germline CDR1 and CDR2: MNHEY and SMNVEV (reference sequence). The CDR3 sequence is CASSLYLTRPGEQFF. The CDR3 DNA reads as TGTGCCAGCAGTTTATATCTGACCCGACCGGGTGAGCAGTTCTTC.

The rearrangement uses TRBV3-1 and TRBJ1-2; weak D call: TRBD1 (5 bases). The CDR3 sequence is 15 residues long. Trimming removed 0 bases at V and 2 bases at J, with 10 bases between. Germline loops: CDR1 LGHDT, CDR2 YNNKEL (reference sequence). DNA of the CDR3: TGTGCCAGCAGCCAAGATTACAGGACGAACTATGGCTACACCTTC. This gives the protein CASSQDYRTNYGYTF.

Only a few counts were recorded for this clonotype. The chain uses TRBV10-3 and TRBJ2-7; 7 bases agree with TRBD2. V dropped 3 bases and J dropped 3; count of bases not matched to a gene: 11. This CDR3 comprises 16 residues. CDR1 is ENHRY and CDR2 is SYGVKD in the germline V gene. CDR3 coding DNA: TGTGCCATCAGTGAAAGTCGCGGGGGTAAAAGCTACGAGCAGTACTTC. It yields the protein CAISESRGGKSYEQYF.

This clonotype was seen a few times. The V call is TRBV14, the J call TRBJ1-6; maybe TRBD1 (6 bases). The germline V and J ends were trimmed by 3 bases and 6 bases, with 12 bases remaining between them. The CDR3 is made up of 15 amino acids. Germline V CDR1 and CDR2: SGHDN, FVKESK. The CDR3 protein is CASSQGQGINSPLHF. The CDR3 bases are TGTGCCAGCAGCCAGGGCCAGGGGATTAATTCACCCCTCCACTTT.

This clonotype showed up just a few times. The CDR3 DNA reads TGTGCCAGCAGCTTCGGGACGGGGGGAAGTTACAATGAGCAGTTCTTC. Translation gives CASSFGTGGSYNEQFF. This chain connects TRBV5-6 to TRBJ2-1; TRBD2 matches 7 bases. Germline CDR1 SGHDT, CDR2 YYEEEE. The CDR3 runs to 16 residues. J was trimmed by 4 bases and V by 2 bases; bases with no gene match: 9.

A few counts support this clonotype. This chain joins TRBV7-9 and TRBJ2-5; 7 bases agree with TRBD1. The CDR3 extends over 15 amino acids. Germline CDR1 SEHNR, CDR2 FQNEAQ (reference sequence). V lost 5 bases to trimming and J lost 5 bases; unmatched junction nucleotides: 11. CDR3 sequence (DNA): TGTGCCAGCAGCCCATCAACAGGGGTCGGGGAGACCCAGTACTTC. Its protein is CASSPSTGVGETQYF.

This clonotype was picked up a small number of times. The J gene is TRBJ2-2, the V gene TRBV20-1, with 7 positions matching TRBD1. The CDR3 contains 17 residues. The ends lost 0 bases at V and 3 bases at J; junction bases unmatched: 10. Per the germline V gene, CDR1 is DFQATT and CDR2 is SNEGSKA (reference sequence). The CDR3 sequence: CSARDLKGAVHTGELFF. The CDR3 DNA is TGCAGTGCTAGAGATCTGAAGGGGGCGGTCCACACCGGGGAGCTGTTTTTT.

The chain couples TRBV6-5 to TRBJ2-7; possibly TRBD1 for D (5 bases). V shed 2 bases and J shed 2 bases, with 13 bases lying between them. The CDR3 is made up of 15 amino acids. CDR1 is MNHEY and CDR2 is SVGAGI in the germline V gene. The CDR3 reads CASSYGVDTTYEQYV. As DNA, the CDR3 is TGTGCCAGCAGTTACGGGGTGGACACGACCTACGAGCAGTACGTC.

This rearrangement joins TRBV5-1 to TRBJ1-5; D unclear. The germline V and J ends were trimmed by 6 bases and 9 bases, with 19 bases remaining between them. The germline V gene has CDR1 SGHRS and CDR2 YFSETQ. The CDR3 consists of 14 residues. The CDR3 spells CASTSIPETWPQHF. CDR3 in DNA: TGCGCCAGCACTTCCATTCCTGAGACTTGGCCCCAGCATTTT.

This clonotype was counted a few times. The chain recombines TRBV5-4 with TRBJ2-2; D is tentatively TRBD1 or TRBD2 (5 bases each). Germline-derived CDR1 and CDR2 are SGHNT and YYREEE (reference sequence). Trimming took 10 bases from V and 3 from J, leaving 16 bases between them. The CDR3 is 14 amino acids. The CDR3 loop reads CAGLDGTYTGELFF. The CDR3 DNA follows: TGTGCCGGTCTAGACGGGACCTACACCGGGGAGCTGTTTTTT.

The chain carries TRBV5-4 and TRBJ1-1; D unclear. The V end was cut by 1 base, the J end by 0 bases, with 10 bases between. CDR3 length equals 15 residues. The germline V gene has CDR1 SGHNT and CDR2 YYREEE (reference sequence). The CDR3 reads CASSLFADMNTEAFF. CDR3 sequence (DNA): TGTGCCAGCAGCTTGTTTGCAGACATGAACACTGAAGCTTTCTTT. Full variable domain (rest looked up from reference TRBV5-4 and TRBJ1-1): ETGVTQSPTHLIKTRGQQVTLRCSSQSGHNTVSWYQQALGQGPQFIFQYYREEENGRGNFPPRFSGLQFPNYSSELNVNALELDDSALYLCASSLFADMNTEAFFGQGTRLTVV.

This clonotype was found a few times. The chain couples TRBV5-1 to TRBJ2-3; 9 bases are a match to TRBD1. Germline V CDR1 and CDR2: SGHRS, YFSETQ. The CDR3 extends over 15 amino acids. With V trimmed by 4 bases and J by 2 bases, 5 bases remained unmatched. The CDR3 region has the DNA TGCGCCAGCAGCGCCGGGACAGGGTTCACAGATACGCAGTATTTT. This sequence encodes CASSAGTGFTDTQYF.

This clonotype was recorded a few times. The chain recombines TRBV6-2 or TRBV6-3 with TRBJ2-3; D not resolved. V was pared by 4 bases and J by 6 bases, with 11 bases between. The CDR3 is made up of 13 amino acids. Looked up from germline, CDR1 is MNHEY and CDR2 is SVGEGT. The CDR3 DNA reads TGTGCCAGCAGTTCTACCAAGACGGATACGCAGTATTTT. This gives the protein CASSSTKTDTQYF.

This clonotype was seen more than once but under ten times. V usage is TRBV3-1 and J usage is TRBJ1-2, with TRBD1 as a possible D gene (6 bases). V was pared by 0 bases and J by 7 bases, with 18 bases between. Looked up from germline, CDR1 is LGHDT and CDR2 is YNNKEL (reference sequence). The CDR3 totals 16 residues. CDR3 in DNA: TGTGCCAGCAGCCAAGATGCGGGGGGCAAGATTCGTGGCTACACCTTC. Amino acids: CASSQDAGGKIRGYTF.

This clonotype occurred a few times. This sequence joins TRBV30 and TRBJ2-2, with a tentative D call TRBD2 (5 bases). Trimming took 2 bases from V and 1 from J, leaving 14 bases between them. The CDR3 spans 16 residues. Looked up from germline, CDR1 is GTSNPN and CDR2 is SVGIG (reference sequence). The CDR3 DNA sequence: TGTGCCTGGAGTCTTCGAAGGACTTTGAACACCGGGGAGCTGTTTTTT. Protein product: CAWSLRRTLNTGELFF.

J is TRBJ1-5 and V is TRBV25-1; tentative D call: TRBD1 (5 bases). The V end lost 4 bases, the J end lost 0 bases, and 10 bases lay between the germline ends. CDR1 is MGHDK and CDR2 is SYGVNS in the germline V gene. The CDR3 has 15 residues. DNA of the CDR3: TGTGCCAGCAGTGGGGGGACTTTTAGCAATCAGCCCCAGCATTTT. Translation gives CASSGGTFSNQPQHF.

This clonotype was seen only a few times. The V gene is TRBV12-3 or TRBV12-4, the J gene TRBJ2-2; D is perhaps TRBD2 (6 bases). V was pared by 5 bases and J by 7 bases, with 23 bases between. The CDR3 consists of 17 residues. CDR3 sequence reads: CASSPPEGQSVGGELFF. The CDR3 region has the DNA TGTGCCAGCAGTCCCCCGGAGGGGCAGTCGGTCGGCGGGGAGCTGTTTTTT.

The chain links TRBV11-1 to TRBJ2-1, with D possibly TRBD1 on 5 matching bases. The CDR3 is 15 amino acids. V shed 5 bases and J shed 4 bases, with 15 bases lying between them. Germline V lookup: CDR1 SGHAT, CDR2 FQDESV (reference sequence). This CDR3 is CASSPFREGYNEQFF. CDR3 bases: TGTGCCAGCAGCCCGTTCAGGGAAGGATACAATGAGCAGTTCTTC. The full variable domain, with the rest looked up from reference TRBV11-1 and TRBJ2-1, is EAEVAQSPRYKITEKSQAVAFWCDPISGHATLYWYRQILGQGPELLVQFQDESVVDDSQLPKDRFSAERLKGVDSTLKIQPAELGDSAMYLCASSPFREGYNEQFFGPGTRLTVL.

This clonotype was recorded a few times. The chain employs TRBV7-2 and TRBJ2-3, with D possibly TRBD1 on 5 matching bases. V gave up 7 bases and J gave up 3 bases, with 14 bases separating them. Germline CDR1 reads SGHTA; CDR2 reads FQGNSA. This CDR3 has 14 residues. CDR3 nucleotides: TGTGCCAGCACCTCCTACGACAGAACAGATACGCAGTATTTT. Residues: CASTSYDRTDTQYF.

The genes are TRBV20-1 and TRBJ2-7; TRBD2 aligns across 7 bases. CDR3 length equals 13 residues. Germline V gene data show CDR1 as DFQATT and CDR2 as SNEGSKA (reference sequence). Trimming removed 1 base from V and 12 bases from J; junction bases left unmatched: 12. In DNA, the CDR3 is TGCAGTGCTAGAGGTCGGGACTACCGGGGAACGTACTTC. Its protein is CSARGRDYRGTYF.

This clonotype was detected a few times. J is TRBJ2-5 and V is TRBV7-3; maybe TRBD2 (7 bases). Trimming left V 1 base short and J 2 bases short, with 14 bases between. CDR1 is SGHTA and CDR2 is FQGTGA in the germline V gene. The CDR3 extends over 16 amino acids. The CDR3 nucleotides are TGTGCCAGCAGCTTAATGGGGGGGCCTTCACAAGAGACCCAGTACTTC. Protein sequence: CASSLMGGPSQETQYF.

Ten or more counts support this clonotype. This rearrangement joins TRBV7-3 to TRBJ2-2, with 8 positions matching TRBD1. The CDR3 length is 17 residues. V lost 5 bases and J lost 1; bases outside the gene matches: 9. Germline assignment: CDR1 SGHTA and CDR2 FQGTGA. CDR3 sequence (DNA): TGTGCCAGCAGCCTGTCACCCGGGACAGGGAACACCGGGGAGCTGTTTTTT. This sequence encodes CASSLSPGTGNTGELFF.

The chain has TRBV6-5 and TRBJ2-2; a weak D match, TRBD1 (6 bases). Trimming took off 2 bases at V and 6 bases at J, with 10 bases between the two ends. This CDR3 contains 14 residues. CDR1 and CDR2 (germline): MNHEY, SVGAGI. Here the CDR3 reads CASSYETGPGELFF. The CDR3 DNA follows: TGTGCCAGCAGTTACGAGACAGGTCCCGGGGAGCTGTTTTTT.

There are many counts of this clonotype. J is TRBJ2-3 and V is TRBV12-3 or TRBV12-4, with D unclear. Between the trimmed V and J ends, which lost 6 bases and 5 bases, there was a span of 9 bases. There are 12 residues in the CDR3. CDR3 region: CASSFRVDTQYF. CDR3 DNA sequence: TGTGCCAGCAGCTTCCGTGTAGATACGCAGTATTTT.